The 18 T cell receptor beta chains below all came from one sample that was sequenced in a study of blood T cell repertoires in COVID-19. Repertoires were generated with immunoSEQ multiplex PCR, while TCRdb's copy carries only in-frame clones and drops some. This repertoire shows roughly 170,000 clones, approximately 80% found once; its top ten account for about an eighth. The sequencing input was PBMCs or T cells enriched from blood (not recorded which). The receptors originated from a man between 45 and 60 years old who had recovered from COVID-19.

The chain links TRBV2 to TRBJ2-7; D is undetermined. The CDR3 is 15 residues long. V lost 8 bases and J 4 bases, leaving 21 bases between the germline ends. The germline CDR1 and CDR2 sequences are SNHLY and FYNNEI. CDR3 DNA sequence: TGTGCCAGCGACGGCAGGAATATCTTTCAATACGAGCAGTACTTC. Encoded protein: CASDGRNIFQYEQYF.

The chain has TRBV5-3 and TRBJ1-4; 7 bases fit TRBD1. TRBV5-3 is marked as an open reading frame, function uncertain. The CDR3 runs to 16 residues. J lost 0 bases, V lost 4 bases, and 6 bases had no gene match. The CDR3 nucleotides are TGTGCCAGAAGCCATGGGACAGCAACAACTAATGAAAAACTGTTTTTT. Translation: CARSHGTATTNEKLFF.

This clone was recorded a few times. V is TRBV5-4 and J is TRBJ1-1; TRBD1 aligns across 10 bases. CDR3 length: 13 residues. J lost 7 bases, V lost 5 bases, and 5 bases had no gene match. CDR1 SGHNT and CDR2 YYREEE come from the germline V gene (reference sequence). The CDR3 DNA reads TGTGCCAGCAGGGCCGGGACAGGGGTTGAAGCTTTCTTT. Its protein product is CASRAGTGVEAFF.

This clone is a singleton in its sample. This chain connects TRBV7-2 to TRBJ2-1, with a weak D call TRBD2 (5 bases). This CDR3 has 14 amino acids. The V end was cut by 0 bases, the J end by 10 bases, with 13 bases between. Germline V gives CDR1 SGHTA, CDR2 FQGNSA. The chain's CDR3 is CASSLARLAWEQFF. DNA of the CDR3: TGTGCCAGCAGCTTAGCGCGTCTAGCTTGGGAGCAGTTCTTC.

The chain couples TRBV19 to TRBJ2-7; 9 positions agree with TRBD2. V was clipped by 5 bases and J by 2 bases; unmatched bases: 4. The CDR3 totals 14 residues. From germline, CDR1 is LNHDA and CDR2 SQIVND (reference sequence). The CDR3 bases are TGTGCCAGTAGTGGCGGGGGGGGACCCTACGAGCAGTACTTC. This sequence encodes CASSGGGGPYEQYF.

The chain joins TRBV5-6 to TRBJ1-1; 7 nucleotides match TRBD1. CDR1 and CDR2 from the germline V gene are SGHDT and YYEEEE. The CDR3 is 13 amino acids. Trimming at V came to 1 base and at J to 9 bases, leaving 6 bases not matched to a gene. In nucleotides, the CDR3 is TGTGCCAGCAGCTTGAGACAGGGTGTCCAAGCTTTCTTT. Protein sequence: CASSLRQGVQAFF. Variable domain in full (rest from reference TRBV5-6 and TRBJ1-1): DAGVTQSPTHLIKTRGQQVTLRCSPKSGHDTVSWYQQALGQGPQFIFQYYEEEERQRGNFPDRFSGHQFPNYSSELNVNALLLGDSALYLCASSLRQGVQAFFGQGTRLTVV.

The chain couples TRBV4-3 to TRBJ1-5; tentatively, D is TRBD1 (5 bases). The V gene lost 0 bases and the J gene lost 4 bases, with 13 bases spanning the gap. The germline gives CDR1 LGHNA, CDR2 YSLEER. The length of the CDR3 is 16 residues. Here the CDR3 reads CASSQDYSPGNQPQHF. For the CDR3, the DNA is TGCGCCAGCAGCCAAGATTATTCTCCAGGGAATCAGCCCCAGCATTTT.

This chain connects TRBV18 to TRBJ1-4; no definite D call. Between the trimmed V and J ends, which lost 2 bases and 0 bases, there was a span of 13 bases. This CDR3 contains 17 residues. Germline CDR1 KGHSH, CDR2 LQKENI. CDR3 DNA sequence: TGTGCCAGCTCACCAATTAACATGGTTGCAACTAATGAAAAACTGTTTTTT. Its protein is CASSPINMVATNEKLFF.

The chain is built from TRBV7-6 and TRBJ1-1; D not resolved. V gave up 2 bases and J gave up 0 bases, with 4 bases separating them. This CDR3 has 13 amino acids. CDR1 is SGHVS and CDR2 is FNYEAQ in the germline V gene. The CDR3 is CASSLSLNTEAFF. DNA of the CDR3: TGTGCCAGCAGCTTAAGCCTGAACACTGAAGCTTTCTTT.

The chain is built from TRBV10-3 and TRBJ2-3; possible D gene TRBD2, 5 bases. Looked up from germline, CDR1 is ENHRY and CDR2 is SYGVKD. V lost 4 bases and J 4 bases, leaving 15 bases between the germline ends. CDR3 size: 15 residues. Written as DNA, the CDR3 is TGTGCCATCAGTGCTCATACCGGGGATGCAGATACGCAGTATTTT. Translating it yields CAISAHTGDADTQYF.

V and J are TRBV5-1 and TRBJ1-6; 7 nucleotides line up with TRBD1. The CDR3 spans 14 residues. The V and J ends lost 7 bases and 8 bases, in that order; junction bases with no gene match: 9. Germline loops: CDR1 SGHRS, CDR2 YFSETQ. The CDR3, as DNA: TGCGCCAGCGCCCTCGGGACAGTAGATTCACCCCTCCACTTT. Translation: CASALGTVDSPLHF. Full variable domain (outside the CDR3, taken from reference TRBV5-1 and TRBJ1-6): KAGVTQTPRYLIKTRGQQVTLSCSPISGHRSVSWYQQTPGQGLQFLFEYFSETQRNKGNFPGRFSGRQFSNSRSEMNVSTLELGDSALYLCASALGTVDSPLHFGNGTRLTVT.

In this sample, this clone turned up once. The chain uses TRBV19 and TRBJ1-2; TRBD1 matches at 8 bases. CDR1 is LNHDA and CDR2 is SQIVND in the germline V gene (reference sequence). The V gene end was trimmed by 3 bases and the J gene end by 4 bases; junction bases not matched to a gene: 4. The CDR3 extends over 14 amino acids. CDR3 sequence (DNA): TGTGCCAGTAGTATCGGACAGGGAGCCTATGGCTACACCTTC. Protein: CASSIGQGAYGYTF.

As DNA, the CDR3 is TGTGCCAGCAGCACGCGACAGGGAAGGAACACCGGGGAGCTGTTTTTT. It is translated as CASSTRQGRNTGELFF. This chain joins TRBV7-9 and TRBJ2-2; TRBD1 matches 7 bases. CDR1 is SEHNR, CDR2 FQNEAQ, per germline (reference sequence). J gave up 1 base and V 5 bases, and 7 bases lay outside the gene matches. The CDR3 is 16 residues long. The full variable domain, with the rest looked up from reference TRBV7-9 and TRBJ2-2, is DTGVSQNPRHKITKRGQNVTFRCDPISEHNRLYWYRQTLGQGPEFLTYFQNEAQLEKSRLLSDRFSAERPKGSFSTLEIQRTEQGDSAMYLCASSTRQGRNTGELFFGEGSRLTVL.

The genes are TRBV6-2 or TRBV6-3 and TRBJ1-5, with D maybe TRBD1 (5 bases). The CDR3 runs 14 residues. V was cut by 2 bases and J by 7 bases, with 12 bases left in between. Germline V gene lookup returns CDR1 MNHEY and CDR2 SVGEGT. In DNA form, the CDR3 reads TGTGCCAGCAGTTACCCCGGGGGTGGGCAGCCCCAGCATTTT. Protein sequence: CASSYPGGGQPQHF.

V usage is TRBV4-2 and J usage is TRBJ1-5; 9 bases align to TRBD1. J gave up 5 bases and V 0 bases, and 5 bases lay outside the gene matches. The CDR3 extends over 16 amino acids. Germline V gene lookup returns CDR1 LGHNA and CDR2 YNFKEQ. In DNA, the CDR3 is TGTGCCAGCAGCCAAGAAGGGGACAGGGACCATCAGCCCCAGCATTTT. Translation gives CASSQEGDRDHQPQHF.

The chain links TRBV19 to TRBJ2-5; 8 nucleotides match TRBD1. The germline V gene has CDR1 LNHDA and CDR2 SQIVND (reference sequence). This CDR3 is 18 amino acids long. V dropped 2 bases and J dropped 0; count of bases not matched to a gene: 11. Here the CDR3 DNA reads TGTGCCAGTAGTATACTCCCCGTCGGGACAGGACACCAAGAGACCCAGTACTTC. This codes for CASSILPVGTGHQETQYF.

The chain links TRBV7-6 to TRBJ1-6; weak D call: TRBD1 (5 bases). V was pared by 3 bases and J by 9 bases, with 12 bases between. CDR1 and CDR2 (germline): SGHVS, FNYEAQ. This CDR3 comprises 14 residues. The CDR3 is CASSLSQGGSPLHF. In DNA, the CDR3 is TGTGCCAGCAGCTTGTCGCAGGGTGGTTCACCCCTCCACTTT.

This chain connects TRBV6-5 to TRBJ1-5; D not resolved. The CDR3 runs to 14 residues. The germline CDR1 and CDR2 sequences are MNHEY and SVGAGI. With 4 bases removed from V and 7 bases from J, the gap between germline ends came to 14 bases. The CDR3 loop is CASSFPGIGQPQHF. In DNA form, the CDR3 reads TGTGCCAGCAGTTTTCCCGGGATAGGGCAGCCCCAGCATTTT.